The 30 T cell receptor beta chains presented below share a single source sample, sequenced in a study of Ad26.COV2.S vaccination and SARS-CoV-2 variants. Treatment in this sample: around 19 received Ad26.COV2.S at low or high dose, single or two shots; several received placebo; per-sample allocation not given. Day 63 after the first injection of vaccine or placebo was the sampling time. Libraries were prepared by immunoSEQ multiplex PCR; TCRdb keeps only in-frame clonotypes and omits some of them. The sample holds some 250,000 clones, roughly 88% seen once. The specimen comprised peripheral blood, sampled in a trial of Ad26.COV2.S vaccine versus placebo. All receptors come from a person aged 18-60 years who received the Ad26.COV2.S COVID-19 vaccine or a placebo.

The chain couples TRBV28 to TRBJ2-5; D is possibly TRBD2 (5 bases). Germline values: CDR1 MDHEN, CDR2 SYDVKM. CDR3 size: 15 residues. Between the trimmed V and J ends, which lost 0 bases and 2 bases, there was a span of 10 bases. The CDR3 region is CASSLWDGLQETQYF. The CDR3 DNA follows: TGTGCCAGCAGTTTATGGGACGGACTTCAAGAGACCCAGTACTTC.

The chain has TRBV3-1 (or the pseudogene TRBV3-2) and TRBJ1-1, with 8 positions matching TRBD1. With V trimmed by 5 bases and J by 2 bases, 4 bases remained unmatched. This CDR3 has 14 amino acids. CDR1 is LGHDT and CDR2 is YNNKEL in the germline V gene (reference sequence). Here the CDR3 DNA reads TGTGCCAGCAGCTCGACAGGGGACAACACTGAAGCTTTCTTT. Translation: CASSSTGDNTEAFF.

The chain is built from TRBV21-1 and TRBJ2-2; no check of the table's D call, TRBD2, against the DNA was made. TRBV21-1 is marked as a pseudogene. The CDR3 totals 17 residues. The CDR3 is CASSKARGSSNTGELFF. For the CDR3, the DNA is TGTGCCAGCAGCAAAGCTCGAGGCAGCTCGAACACCGGGGAGCTGTTTTTT.

The rearrangement uses TRBV19 and TRBJ1-1; the D is unclear. CDR3 length: 14 amino acids. Germline-derived CDR1 and CDR2 are LNHDA and SQIVND (reference sequence). The ends were cut back, 3 bases at V and 2 bases at J, with 10 bases in the middle. The CDR3 DNA reads TGTGCCAGTAGTATTCGGGCGGGAAACACTGAAGCTTTCTTT. Translated, it gives CASSIRAGNTEAFF.

V usage is TRBV11-2 and J usage is TRBJ2-6, with D perhaps given as TRBD1 or TRBD2 (6 bases each). There are 19 residues in the CDR3. V lost 5 bases and J 0 bases, leaving 20 bases between the germline ends. CDR1 and CDR2 (germline): SGHAT, FQNNGV. In nucleotides, the CDR3 is TGTGCCAGCAGCCTACAATGGGGGGCAGACTCCTCTGGGGCCAACGTCCTGACTTTC. This translates into CASSLQWGADSSGANVLTF.

There are many counts of this clone. V usage is TRBV6-6 and J usage is TRBJ1-1; D gene unclear. This CDR3 is 15 amino acids long. Germline V gives CDR1 MNHNY, CDR2 SVGAGI (reference sequence). The germline V and J ends were trimmed by 6 bases and 7 bases, with 21 bases remaining between them. The DNA of the CDR3 is TGTGCCAGCAGCCCTCCGGGAGTGACGGGGATTGAAGCTTTCTTT. Translation gives CASSPPGVTGIEAFF.

This clone was counted many times. The chain has TRBV4-2 and TRBJ2-1, with 9 nucleotides matching TRBD2. V was pared by 3 bases and J by 2 bases, with 8 bases of the junction left unmatched. CDR3 length: 17 amino acids. Germline V gene sequence: CDR1 LGHNA, CDR2 YNFKEQ. The DNA of the CDR3 is TGTGCCAGCAGCCAGGACTCTAGCGGGGAGCCCTACAATGAGCAGTTCTTC. It codes for CASSQDSSGEPYNEQFF.

The rearrangement uses TRBV4-2 and TRBJ2-3; no firm D call. V was clipped by 1 base and J by 2 bases, with 10 bases between them. Per the germline V gene, CDR1 is LGHNA and CDR2 is YNFKEQ. CDR3 length: 15 amino acids. CDR3 in amino acids: CASSQVSTITDTQYF. The CDR3 nucleotides are TGTGCCAGCAGCCAAGTCTCTACGATCACAGATACGCAGTATTTT.

V gene TRBV6-5 combines with J gene TRBJ1-1; 9 nucleotides line up with TRBD1. Losses at the gene ends were 2 bases for V and 10 bases for J; bases not matched to a gene: 11. CDR3 length: 15 residues. Germline CDR1 and CDR2: MNHEY and SVGAGI. DNA of the CDR3: TGTGCCAGCAGTTACGGCCCAAGGACAGGGGCCGGAGCTTTCTTT. Translation: CASSYGPRTGAGAFF.

This chain connects TRBV28 to TRBJ1-4; TRBD1 might be the D (5 bases). The CDR3 loop spans 15 amino acids. CDR1 MDHEN and CDR2 SYDVKM come from the germline V gene. V dropped 3 bases and J dropped 8 bases, with 16 bases sitting between them. This chain's CDR3 is CASSLPGRGGEKLFF. In DNA form, the CDR3 reads TGTGCCAGCAGTTTGCCCGGGCGGGGGGGAGAAAAACTGTTTTTT.

The chain employs TRBV5-1 and TRBJ2-7; the D is unclear. V shed 1 base and J shed 0 bases, with 5 bases lying between them. Germline CDR1 SGHRS, CDR2 YFSETQ. The CDR3 has 13 residues. CDR3 loop: CASSLRDSYEQYF. The CDR3 bases are TGCGCCAGCAGCTTGAGGGACTCCTACGAGCAGTACTTC.

The V and J genes are TRBV4-1 and TRBJ1-1, with 11 positions matching TRBD1. Germline CDR1 reads MGHRA; CDR2 reads YSYEKL. The CDR3 has 16 residues. The junction had 6 bases not matched to a gene; V was cut back by 1 base and J by 5 bases. The CDR3 coding sequence is TGCGCCAGCAGCCAAGGGGACAGGGGGGCAGGAACTGAAGCTTTCTTT. It specifies CASSQGDRGAGTEAFF.

The rearrangement links TRBV6-2 or TRBV6-3 to TRBJ2-1, with D maybe TRBD2 (6 bases). Trimming shortened V by 6 bases and J by 7 bases, and 13 bases separated the two germline ends. From germline, CDR1 is MNHEY and CDR2 SVGEGT. This CDR3 comprises 13 residues. The CDR3 loop reads CASSRARGNEQFF. The CDR3 coding sequence is TGTGCCAGCAGCCGGGCCCGGGGGAATGAGCAGTTCTTC.

V gene TRBV5-6 combines with J gene TRBJ2-2; D is possibly TRBD2 (5 bases). Between the trimmed V and J ends, which lost 0 bases and 2 bases, there was a span of 8 bases. Germline V gives CDR1 SGHDT, CDR2 YYEEEE. The CDR3 is 15 amino acids. This chain's CDR3 is CASSLAGSNTGELFF. Written as DNA, the CDR3 is TGTGCCAGCAGCTTGGCGGGGAGCAACACCGGGGAGCTGTTTTTT.

The rearrangement uses TRBV5-1 and TRBJ1-3; the D is unclear. This CDR3 is 13 amino acids long. Germline V lookup: CDR1 SGHRS, CDR2 YFSETQ. The V gene lost 0 bases and the J gene lost 3 bases, with 4 bases spanning the gap. The CDR3 DNA is TGCGCCAGCAGCTTGGATTATGGAAACACCATATATTTT. This encodes CASSLDYGNTIYF.

The genes are TRBV4-1 and TRBJ2-2; no definite D call. This CDR3 region has 14 residues. From germline, CDR1 is MGHRA and CDR2 YSYEKL. Between the trimmed V and J ends, which lost 4 bases and 1 base, there was a span of 7 bases. This CDR3 reads CASSLKENTGELFF. CDR3 DNA: TGCGCCAGCAGCCTAAAGGAGAACACCGGGGAGCTGTTTTTT.

The rearrangement uses TRBV9 and TRBJ1-2, with 7 bases that match TRBD1. Germline assignment: CDR1 SGDLS and CDR2 YYNGEE. V gave up 2 bases and J gave up 7 bases; unmatched junction bases: 5. CDR3 length equals 13 residues. CDR3 coding DNA: TGTGCCAGCAGCGTGGGGACAGAGACTGGCTACACCTTC. Encoded protein: CASSVGTETGYTF.

V is TRBV5-4 and J is TRBJ1-1, with D perhaps matching TRBD1 (5 bases). Germline CDR1 SGHNT, CDR2 YYREEE (reference sequence). CDR3 length equals 16 residues. The V and J ends lost 0 bases and 0 bases respectively, with 12 bases between them. The CDR3 DNA follows: TGTGCCAGCAGCTTGGGGGGGTTCGGGATGAACACTGAAGCTTTCTTT. Protein sequence: CASSLGGFGMNTEAFF. Using reference TRBV5-4 and TRBJ1-1 for the parts outside the CDR3, the full variable domain is ETGVTQSPTHLIKTRGQQVTLRCSSQSGHNTVSWYQQALGQGPQFIFQYYREEENGRGNFPPRFSGLQFPNYSSELNVNALELDDSALYLCASSLGGFGMNTEAFFGQGTRLTVV.

This chain connects TRBV7-9 to TRBJ1-4, with D unclear. The CDR3 contains 13 residues. The germline CDR1 and CDR2 sequences are SEHNR and FQNEAQ (reference sequence). The V and J ends lost 10 bases and 8 bases respectively, with 17 bases between them. CDR3 residues: CATNPPGAEKLFF. For the CDR3, the DNA is TGTGCCACCAACCCCCCCGGCGCCGAAAAACTGTTTTTT.

This chain connects TRBV7-6 to TRBJ2-1, with a weak D call TRBD1 (5 bases). CDR3 size: 13 residues. Germline V gene data show CDR1 as SGHVS and CDR2 as FNYEAQ. V was clipped by 1 base and J by 7 bases, with 8 bases between them. The CDR3 coding sequence is TGTGCCAGCAGCTTAGGTAGGACAAATGAGCAGTTCTTC. It codes for CASSLGRTNEQFF.

The rearrangement uses TRBV7-2 and TRBJ2-7; tentative D call: TRBD2 (7 bases). CDR3 length equals 14 residues. The ends were cut back, 2 bases at V and 6 bases at J, with 14 bases in the middle. Germline CDR1 and CDR2: SGHTA and FQGNSA. Here the CDR3 reads CASSLRGGQVEQYF. CDR3 nucleotide sequence: TGTGCCAGCAGCTTAAGGGGGGGGCAGGTCGAGCAGTACTTC. The whole variable domain, remainder taken from reference TRBV7-2 and TRBJ2-7, is GAGVSQSPSNKVTEKGKDVELRCDPISGHTALYWYRQSLGQGLEFLIYFQGNSAPDKSGLPSDRFSAERTGGSVSTLTIQRTQQEDSAVYLCASSLRGGQVEQYFGPGTRLTVT.

The rearrangement links TRBV5-1 to TRBJ2-5; 10 bases agree with TRBD2. Germline-derived CDR1 and CDR2 are SGHRS and YFSETQ. The CDR3 is 16 residues long. V shed 3 bases and J 5 bases; nucleotides not matched to a gene: 10. The CDR3 loop reads CASSWGAGGPGETQYF. CDR3 DNA: TGCGCCAGCAGCTGGGGAGCGGGAGGGCCGGGGGAGACCCAGTACTTC. Variable domain in full (rest from reference TRBV5-1 and TRBJ2-5): KAGVTQTPRYLIKTRGQQVTLSCSPISGHRSVSWYQQTPGQGLQFLFEYFSETQRNKGNFPGRFSGRQFSNSRSEMNVSTLELGDSALYLCASSWGAGGPGETQYFGPGTRLLVL.

This clone was found once. The V gene is TRBV28, the J gene TRBJ1-6; D is perhaps TRBD1 (5 bases). Trimming pared 3 bases from V and 6 bases from J, leaving 12 bases between. The germline V gene has CDR1 MDHEN and CDR2 SYDVKM. The CDR3 totals 15 residues. CDR3 in amino acids: CASSFPGTGNSPLHF. Here the CDR3 DNA reads TGTGCCAGCAGTTTCCCCGGGACGGGTAATTCACCCCTCCACTTT.

The rearrangement links TRBV7-3 to TRBJ2-2, with TRBD2 matching 7 bases. CDR3 size: 16 residues. The V gene end was trimmed by 5 bases and the J gene end by 7 bases; junction bases not matched to a gene: 13. Germline assignment: CDR1 SGHTA and CDR2 FQGTGA. The CDR3 bases are TGTGCCAGCAGCCCCCGGGGAGGGCGTGATCACGGGGAGCTGTTTTTT. It specifies CASSPRGGRDHGELFF.

The chain carries TRBV4-2 and TRBJ1-3; D is undetermined. The CDR3 sequence is 16 residues long. Germline V gene sequence: CDR1 LGHNA, CDR2 YNFKEQ. The V and J ends lost 1 base and 0 bases respectively, with 10 bases between them. The CDR3 reads CASSQVRMSSGNTIYF. As DNA, the CDR3 is TGTGCCAGCAGCCAAGTAAGGATGAGCTCTGGAAACACCATATATTTT.

The chain has TRBV29-1 and TRBJ1-4, with unresolved D. Trimming took 0 bases from V and 10 from J, leaving 9 bases between them. The germline V gene encodes CDR1 SQVTM and CDR2 ANQGSEA. The CDR3 runs 12 residues. The chain's CDR3 is CSVEEGGVKLFF. DNA for the CDR3: TGCAGCGTTGAAGAGGGTGGAGTAAAACTGTTTTTT.

This sequence joins TRBV7-8 and TRBJ2-1; 8 nucleotides line up with TRBD2. Germline-derived CDR1 and CDR2 are SGHVS and FQNEAQ. The CDR3 is made up of 15 amino acids. The V gene end was trimmed by 4 bases and the J gene end by 5 bases; junction bases not matched to a gene: 7. The CDR3 spells CASSSSGFQDNEQFF. In nucleotides, the CDR3 is TGTGCCAGCAGCTCTAGCGGGTTCCAGGACAATGAGCAGTTCTTC.

V and J are TRBV28 and TRBJ2-5; D not resolved. Germline values: CDR1 MDHEN, CDR2 SYDVKM. Trimming removed 10 bases from V and 0 bases from J, with 6 bases in between. The CDR3 contains 11 residues. The CDR3 loop reads CATRDQETQYF. The CDR3 nucleotides are TGTGCCACTAGGGACCAAGAGACCCAGTACTTC.

This sequence joins TRBV5-8 and TRBJ1-6; 9 nucleotides match TRBD1. The length of the CDR3 is 15 residues. The ends lost 4 bases at V and 4 bases at J; junction bases unmatched: 3. The germline gives CDR1 SGHTS, CDR2 YDEGEE. CDR3 amino acids: CASSPGQGYNSPLHF. CDR3 bases: TGTGCCAGCAGCCCCGGACAGGGGTATAATTCACCCCTCCACTTT.

The chain employs TRBV5-1 and TRBJ1-2; no firm D call. This CDR3 comprises 15 residues. The germline gives CDR1 SGHRS, CDR2 YFSETQ. Trimming shortened V by 0 bases and J by 3 bases, and 12 bases separated the two germline ends. The DNA of the CDR3 is TGCGCCAGCAGCTTGGCTGGGGTTGCGGACTATGGCTACACCTTC. Encoded protein: CASSLAGVADYGYTF.